This T cell receptor (beta chain) derives from a study of T cells in Graves' hyperthyroidism and ophthalmopathy. RNA transcripts were the template for amplifying TCR beta CDR3 regions. The HTBI primer set served for first-round RT-PCR of the TCR CDR3. A single record per CDR3 protein comes from TCRdb applying MiXCR to the multiplex PCR reads. The data contain hundreds of thousands of distinct CDR3 sequences, approximately 14% of them singletons. There are many counts of this clonotype. The receptor was derived from a woman between 50 and 59 years old with Graves' ophthalmopathy. Sequenced input: blood.

CDR3 sequence: CASSIGRRGTRHYEQYF. The CDR3 bases are TGTGCCAGTAGTATCGGACGTAGGGGGACAAGACACTACGAGCAGTACTTC. The genes are TRBV19 and TRBJ2-7, with TRBD1 as a possible D gene (6 bases). Germline V lookup: CDR1 LNHDA, CDR2 SQIVND (reference sequence). The CDR3 covers 17 residues. V was cut by 3 bases and J by 3 bases, with 21 bases left in between.